The clone carrying this T cell receptor (beta chain) was counted between two and nine times. No antigen is known for it. For the second PCR, which ran for roughly 7 to 11 cycles, a sample-barcoded 5' primer and a J-beta primer mix were used. Individual samples furnished no less than 2.5 million CDR3-containing paired-end reads apiece. Via MiXCR, TCRdb re-called the 5' RACE reads, giving one row per CDR3 protein. The table has 650,000 to 800,000 distinct CDR3 sequences, around 43% seen once. This sample is part of a study of blood T cells in healthy people across ages. The CDR3 loop spans 14 amino acids. Per the germline V gene, CDR1 is SGHTA and CDR2 is FQGNSA. The V gene end was trimmed by 4 bases and the J gene end by 3 bases; junction bases not matched to a gene: 6. Study outcomes and limitations: Possibly, changes in expanded clonotypes were confounded because donor CMV status was unknown. A roughly linear age-dependent decrease characterized TCR beta diversity per million T cells.

The TCR was taken from a man aged 60 to 69 in good health. The sequencing input was blood. V gene TRBV7-2 combines with J gene TRBJ2-7, with TRBD1 matching over 7 bases. CDR3 loop: CASSSDREIYEQYF. As DNA, the CDR3 is TGTGCCAGCAGCTCCGACAGGGAAATCTACGAGCAGTACTTC.